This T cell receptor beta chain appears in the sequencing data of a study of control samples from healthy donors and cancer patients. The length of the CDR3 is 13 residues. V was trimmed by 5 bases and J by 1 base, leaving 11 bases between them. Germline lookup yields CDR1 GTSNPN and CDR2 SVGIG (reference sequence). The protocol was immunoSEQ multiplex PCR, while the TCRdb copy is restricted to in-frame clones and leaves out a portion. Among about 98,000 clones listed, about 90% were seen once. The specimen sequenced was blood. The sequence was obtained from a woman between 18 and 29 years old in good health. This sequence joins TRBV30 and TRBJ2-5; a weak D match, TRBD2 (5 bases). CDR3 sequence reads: CAWGPGFQETQYF. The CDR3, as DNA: TGTGCCTGGGGGCCGGGGTTCCAAGAGACCCAGTACTTC.